Below are 31 T cell receptor beta chains sequenced from a single sample in a study of beta chain features in type 1 diabetes. The study, taken as a whole, reports: Moderate yet significant TCRB CDR3 shortening was seen in Type 1 diabetes patients in all four CD4+ subsets.

Reverse transcribing all isolated RNA meant expressed TCRB transcripts were sequenced. Method: immunoSEQ multiplex PCR; TCRdb's copy keeps in-frame clones and lacks some. The sample consists of about 41,000 clones, about 68% of them appearing once. Their recognized antigens are unknown. The specimen sequenced was Tregs from blood. These receptors came from a man between 25 and 39 years old with type 1 diabetes. Some clones in this sample may be carry-over from other donors' samples.

In regard to this clone: A read error may produce the germline difference seen at one junction end. Other DNA sequences of this sample code for an identical CDR3. This chain joins TRBV4-1 and TRBJ1-1; TRBD1 aligns across 7 bases. Germline CDR1 MGHRA, CDR2 YSYEKL. This CDR3 is built from 15 residues. DNA of the CDR3: TGCGCCAGTAGCCCGGGACAGTCCATGAACACTGAAGCTTTCTTT. Protein: CASSPGQSMNTEAFF.

V and J are TRBV19 and TRBJ1-4; D is undetermined. V lost 4 bases, J lost 7 bases, and 13 bases lay in between. CDR1 and CDR2 from the germline V gene are LNHDA and SQIVND (reference sequence). This CDR3 region has 14 residues. The CDR3 loop reads CASSRAVRGEKLFF. The DNA of the CDR3 is TGTGCCAGTAGTAGGGCCGTCCGGGGTGAAAAACTGTTTTTT.

This clone was observed a single time. The chain combines TRBV27 with TRBJ2-7, with D tentatively TRBD2 (5 bases). V gave up 6 bases and J gave up 5 bases, with 14 bases separating them. This CDR3 has 13 amino acids. In germline, CDR1 is MNHEY, CDR2 SMNVEV (reference sequence). CDR3 sequence (DNA): TGTGCCAGCAGCCCGGGATGGACGAACGAGCAGTACTTC. Residues: CASSPGWTNEQYF.

The V call is TRBV2, the J call TRBJ2-1; TRBD2 agrees at 8 bases. The CDR3 is 15 amino acids. The V segment lost 6 bases and the J segment 9 bases; nucleotides outside the gene matches: 13. Germline CDR1 SNHLY, CDR2 FYNNEI. This CDR3 reads CASRFGGLDQGEQFF. CDR3 DNA sequence: TGTGCCAGCAGATTCGGGGGACTAGATCAGGGTGAGCAGTTCTTC.

The rearrangement joins TRBV6-1 to TRBJ2-5; D is possibly TRBD2 (5 bases). Germline CDR1 reads MNHNS; CDR2 reads SASEGT. The germline V and J ends were trimmed by 2 bases and 1 base, with 11 bases remaining between them. This CDR3 is built from 15 residues. CDR3 sequence: CASSEMRVRQETQYF. The CDR3 DNA sequence: TGTGCCAGCAGTGAAATGAGGGTTCGCCAAGAGACCCAGTACTTC.

The chain employs TRBV5-1 and TRBJ2-1; 9 bases agree with TRBD1. Germline V gene data show CDR1 as SGHRS and CDR2 as YFSETQ. This CDR3 region has 17 residues. J lost 7 bases, V lost 1 base, and 12 bases had no gene match. The CDR3 DNA reads TGCGCCAGCAGCTTGACCGGAGGGGACAGGGAGTATAATGAGCAGTTCTTC. Protein product: CASSLTGGDREYNEQFF.

The chain employs TRBV19 and TRBJ2-1; a weak D match, TRBD2 (7 bases). Trimming left V 6 bases short and J 8 bases short, with 23 bases between. The CDR3 has 16 amino acids. CDR1 and CDR2 from the germline V gene are LNHDA and SQIVND (reference sequence). The CDR3 coding sequence is TGTGCCAGTAGCAATCCGGGGCGGGGGCCTGTCTATGAGCAGTTCTTC. Protein: CASSNPGRGPVYEQFF.

V is TRBV6-5 and J is TRBJ1-2; 7 nucleotides match TRBD1. The J segment lost 4 bases and the V segment lost 3 bases, leaving 5 bases of the junction unmatched. This CDR3 comprises 14 residues. CDR1 and CDR2 (germline): MNHEY, SVGAGI. The CDR3 is CASSYRTGRYGYTF. The CDR3, as DNA: TGTGCCAGCAGTTATCGGACAGGACGCTATGGCTACACCTTC.

This rearrangement joins TRBV7-9 to TRBJ2-7; 7 nucleotides line up with TRBD1. Germline V lookup: CDR1 SEHNR, CDR2 FQNEAQ (reference sequence). V dropped 5 bases and J dropped 1; count of bases not matched to a gene: 5. This CDR3 has 14 residues. CDR3 protein: CASSQGTESYEQYF. Here the CDR3 DNA reads TGTGCCAGCAGCCAGGGGACAGAGTCCTACGAGCAGTACTTC.

V usage is TRBV20-1 and J usage is TRBJ1-1, with 8 nucleotides matching TRBD1. Germline CDR1 reads DFQATT; CDR2 reads SNEGSKA (reference sequence). The CDR3 is made up of 11 amino acids. The V gene end was trimmed by 3 bases and the J gene end by 13 bases; junction bases not matched to a gene: 7. CDR3 region: CSASPDREVFF. The DNA of the CDR3 is TGCAGTGCTAGTCCGGACAGGGAGGTTTTCTTT.

The V gene is TRBV6-1, the J gene TRBJ1-6; 7 positions agree with TRBD1. With 0 bases clipped from V and 2 bases from J, the junction kept 4 bases outside the gene matches. The CDR3 is made up of 17 amino acids. Germline V gene sequence: CDR1 MNHNS, CDR2 SASEGT. The CDR3 loop is CASSEASGTAYNSPLHF. CDR3 in DNA: TGTGCCAGCAGTGAAGCATCGGGGACAGCCTATAATTCACCCCTCCACTTT.

This clone was detected a few times. This chain joins TRBV7-2 and TRBJ2-1, with D perhaps TRBD2 (6 bases). CDR3 length: 12 amino acids. The ends were cut back, 8 bases at V and 7 bases at J, with 12 bases in the middle. Looked up from germline, CDR1 is SGHTA and CDR2 is FQGNSA. The CDR3 reads CASWGSGNEQFF. CDR3 bases: TGTGCCAGCTGGGGCAGCGGGAATGAGCAGTTCTTC.

The chain recombines TRBV27 with TRBJ1-1; possibly TRBD1 for D (6 bases). Looked up from germline, CDR1 is MNHEY and CDR2 is SMNVEV (reference sequence). Trimming took off 3 bases at V and 10 bases at J, with 12 bases between the two ends. The CDR3 consists of 12 residues. The DNA of the CDR3 is TGTGCCAGCAGTTTTCGGGGGGCTGTAGCTTTCTTT. Its translation is CASSFRGAVAFF.

This rearrangement joins TRBV7-2 to TRBJ1-6, with 8 bases identical to TRBD1. Germline V gives CDR1 SGHTA, CDR2 FQGNSA. The V and J ends lost 0 bases and 10 bases, in that order; junction bases with no gene match: 5. This CDR3 contains 15 residues. CDR3 coding DNA: TGTGCCAGCAGCTTAGCCAGGGGGCGCGGATCACCCCTCCACTTT. Translation gives CASSLARGRGSPLHF.

This rearrangement joins TRBV5-1 to TRBJ2-2, with 7 nucleotides matching TRBD2. Trimming took 4 bases from V and 2 from J; bases not matched to a gene: 11. This CDR3 has 17 amino acids. From germline, CDR1 is SGHRS and CDR2 YFSETQ. The CDR3 protein is CASSRRSGGGNTGELFF. The DNA of the CDR3 is TGCGCCAGCAGCCGCCGGAGTGGCGGGGGAAACACCGGGGAGCTGTTTTTT.

This rearrangement joins TRBV4-1 to TRBJ2-7; D gene uncertain. Trimming shortened V by 6 bases and J by 6 bases, and 12 bases separated the two germline ends. This CDR3 is built from 12 residues. Germline lookup yields CDR1 MGHRA and CDR2 YSYEKL. In nucleotides, the CDR3 is TGCGCCAGCAGTCCCTTTCCCAGCGAGCAGTACTTC. It codes for CASSPFPSEQYF.

The rearrangement uses TRBV2 and TRBJ2-6; D is undetermined. The length of the CDR3 is 15 residues. Between the trimmed V and J ends, which lost 1 base and 0 bases, there was a span of 4 bases. Germline V gene data show CDR1 as SNHLY and CDR2 as FYNNEI. The CDR3 nucleotides read TGTGCCAGCAGTGAAGGGCTCTCTGGGGCCAACGTCCTGACTTTC. It yields the protein CASSEGLSGANVLTF. Full variable domain (remainder filled in from reference TRBV2 and TRBJ2-6): EPEVTQTPSHQVTQMGQEVILRCVPISNHLYFYWYRQILGQKVEFLVSFYNNEISEKSEIFDDQFSVERPDGSNFTLKIRSTKLEDSAMYFCASSEGLSGANVLTFGAGSRLTVL.

V gene TRBV18 combines with J gene TRBJ2-1; D unclear. V shed 1 base and J shed 2 bases, with 6 bases lying between them. CDR3 length: 14 residues. Germline assignment: CDR1 KGHSH and CDR2 LQKENI. The DNA of the CDR3 is TGTGCCAGCTCACCACTGGCGGCCTACAATGAGCAGTTCTTC. It is translated as CASSPLAAYNEQFF.

This chain links TRBV5-4 with TRBJ2-1, with TRBD1 matching 7 bases. Per germline, CDR1 SGHNT and CDR2 YYREEE (reference sequence). The J segment lost 3 bases and the V segment lost 5 bases, leaving 11 bases of the junction unmatched. The CDR3 has 16 amino acids. The CDR3 protein is CASRGGLQGDYNEQFF. CDR3 bases: TGTGCCAGCAGGGGTGGACTGCAGGGGGACTACAATGAGCAGTTCTTC.

V is TRBV7-9 and J is TRBJ1-1; 7 nucleotides match TRBD1. Germline CDR1 SEHNR, CDR2 FQNEAQ (reference sequence). This CDR3 has 13 residues. The ends lost 1 base at V and 7 bases at J; junction bases unmatched: 3. The CDR3 DNA sequence: TGTGCCAGCAGCTTAGGATCAGGGGGTGAAGCTTTCTTT. Translation gives CASSLGSGGEAFF.

This clone was seen a handful of times. V and J are TRBV5-1 and TRBJ2-2, with a possible D match to TRBD2 (6 bases). Germline CDR1 SGHRS, CDR2 YFSETQ. The V gene lost 3 bases and the J gene lost 6 bases, with 12 bases spanning the gap. This CDR3 has 14 residues. The CDR3 reads CASSSRGGAGELFF. CDR3 nucleotides: TGCGCCAGCAGCTCAAGGGGAGGCGCCGGGGAGCTGTTTTTT.

This chain joins TRBV7-2 and TRBJ2-2; 10 bases line up with TRBD1. The germline gives CDR1 SGHTA, CDR2 FQGNSA. The CDR3 has 18 amino acids. J lost 6 bases, V lost 0 bases, and 10 bases had no gene match. CDR3 nucleotides: TGTGCCAGCAGCTTAGCCGCCCGAAGACAGGGGGCTGCCGGGGAGCTGTTTTTT. As protein: CASSLAARRQGAAGELFF.

The chain carries TRBV18 and TRBJ1-2, with 9 bases lining up with TRBD1. CDR3 length: 13 residues. Germline V gene sequence: CDR1 KGHSH, CDR2 LQKENI. J was trimmed by 7 bases and V by 10 bases; bases with no gene match: 10. CDR3 protein: CATSGTGSFGYTF. For the CDR3, the DNA is TGTGCCACCTCCGGGACAGGGAGCTTTGGCTACACCTTC.

This clone was picked up a small number of times. The chain's CDR3 is CASSQEGGNYGYTF. CDR3 nucleotides: TGTGCCAGCAGCCAAGAGGGGGGGAACTATGGCTACACCTTC. The V call is TRBV4-2, the J call TRBJ1-2; D is perhaps TRBD1 (5 bases). The germline CDR1 and CDR2 sequences are LGHNA and YNFKEQ. This CDR3 contains 14 residues. The germline V and J ends were trimmed by 0 bases and 2 bases, with 7 bases remaining between them.

This clone was seen a handful of times. The chain links TRBV2 to TRBJ1-1; TRBD1 is a possible D gene (6 bases). The CDR3 has 13 residues. The germline CDR1 and CDR2 sequences are SNHLY and FYNNEI. V dropped 6 bases and J dropped 3 bases, with 11 bases sitting between them. CDR3 DNA: TGTGCCAGCAGCGGACAGAGACACACTGAAGCTTTCTTT. Protein sequence: CASSGQRHTEAFF.

V gene TRBV19 combines with J gene TRBJ2-1; 7 bases fit TRBD2. CDR3 size: 16 residues. J lost 5 bases, V lost 2 bases, and 9 bases had no gene match. The germline CDR1 and CDR2 sequences are LNHDA and SQIVND (reference sequence). The CDR3 DNA reads TGTGCCAGTAGTATACGGGGAGGGGACTACGACAATGAGCAGTTCTTC. This encodes CASSIRGGDYDNEQFF. Combining the CDR3 with reference TRBV19 and TRBJ2-1 gives the whole variable domain DGGITQSPKYLFRKEGQNVTLSCEQNLNHDAMYWYRQDPGQGLRLIYYSQIVNDFQKGDIAEGYSVSREKKESFPLTVTSAQKNPTAFYLCASSIRGGDYDNEQFFGPGTRLTVL.

This clone has a handful of counts. The chain recombines TRBV7-6 with TRBJ1-6; D not certain. CDR3 length: 12 residues. V was pared by 4 bases and J by 8 bases, with 6 bases between. The germline V gene has CDR1 SGHVS and CDR2 FNYEAQ. The CDR3 DNA sequence: TGTGCCAGCAGCTCGAGGGATTCACCCCTCCACTTT. Translation: CASSSRDSPLHF.

The chain has TRBV7-3 and TRBJ1-6, with TRBD1 matching 9 bases. There are 17 residues in the CDR3. The V and J ends lost 1 base and 7 bases, in that order; junction bases with no gene match: 8. CDR1 and CDR2 (germline): SGHTA, FQGTGA. CDR3: CASSLITGGAGNSPLHF. CDR3 sequence (DNA): TGTGCCAGCAGCTTAATCACAGGGGGCGCTGGCAATTCACCCCTCCACTTT.

In this sample, this clone turned up a few times. The V and J genes are TRBV27 and TRBJ1-3, with D hard to call. The germline V gene encodes CDR1 MNHEY and CDR2 SMNVEV (reference sequence). V was clipped by 0 bases and J by 5 bases, with 5 bases between them. The length of the CDR3 is 13 residues. The CDR3 bases are TGTGCCAGCAGTTTATCGAGGCGAAACACCATATATTTT. Protein product: CASSLSRRNTIYF.

The genes are TRBV29-1 and TRBJ2-5, with D maybe TRBD1 (5 bases). CDR1 and CDR2 from the germline V gene are SQVTM and ANQGSEA. Trimming cost V 4 bases and J 3 bases, with 15 bases left between them. This CDR3 spans 14 amino acids. In nucleotides, the CDR3 is TGCAGCGTTGTATTCTTGGGGCCCGAAGAGACCCAGTACTTC. Protein sequence: CSVVFLGPEETQYF.

The gene calls are TRBV5-8 and TRBJ1-6, with D possibly matching TRBD1 (6 bases). The CDR3 spans 17 residues. Germline V gene sequence: CDR1 SGHTS, CDR2 YDEGEE. V lost 3 bases to trimming and J lost 2 bases, with 15 bases between them. The CDR3 nucleotides are TGTGCCAGCAGCTCCAGGCGAGGGGGGGCCTATAATTCACCCCTCCACTTT. This translates into CASSSRRGGAYNSPLHF.